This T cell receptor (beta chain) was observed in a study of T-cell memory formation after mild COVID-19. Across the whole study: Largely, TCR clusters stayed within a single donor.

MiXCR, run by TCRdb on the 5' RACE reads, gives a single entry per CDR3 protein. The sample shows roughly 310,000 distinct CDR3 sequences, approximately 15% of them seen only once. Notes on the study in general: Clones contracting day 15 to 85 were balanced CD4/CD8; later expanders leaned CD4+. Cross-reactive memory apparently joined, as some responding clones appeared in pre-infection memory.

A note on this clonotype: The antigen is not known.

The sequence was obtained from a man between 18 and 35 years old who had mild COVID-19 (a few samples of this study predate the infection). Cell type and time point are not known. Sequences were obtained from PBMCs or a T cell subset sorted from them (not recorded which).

The CDR3 sequence is CASSPPLQGAGYNEQFF. In DNA, the CDR3 is TGTGCCAGCAGCCCCCCCTTACAGGGGGCAGGCTACAATGAGCAGTTCTTC. This chain joins TRBV14 and TRBJ2-1, with 9 bases fitting TRBD1. Germline CDR1 SGHDN, CDR2 FVKESK. The CDR3 runs to 17 residues. With V trimmed by 4 bases and J by 3 bases, 10 bases remained unmatched.